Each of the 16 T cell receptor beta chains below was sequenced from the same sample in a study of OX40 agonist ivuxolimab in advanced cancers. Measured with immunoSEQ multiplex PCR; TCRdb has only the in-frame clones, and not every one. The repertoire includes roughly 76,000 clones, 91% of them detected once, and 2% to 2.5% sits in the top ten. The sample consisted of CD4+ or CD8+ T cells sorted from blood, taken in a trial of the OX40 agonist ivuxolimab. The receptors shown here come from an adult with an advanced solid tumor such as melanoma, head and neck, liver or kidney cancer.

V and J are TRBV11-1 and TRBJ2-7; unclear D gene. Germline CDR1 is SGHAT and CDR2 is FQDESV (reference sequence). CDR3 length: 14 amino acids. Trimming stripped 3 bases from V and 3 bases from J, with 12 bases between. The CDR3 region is CASSLEARLYEQYF. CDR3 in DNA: TGTGCCAGCAGCTTGGAAGCGAGACTCTACGAGCAGTACTTC.

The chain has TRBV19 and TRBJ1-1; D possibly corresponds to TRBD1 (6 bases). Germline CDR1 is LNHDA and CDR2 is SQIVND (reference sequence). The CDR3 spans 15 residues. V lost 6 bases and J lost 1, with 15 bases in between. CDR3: CASRKWTAENTEAFF. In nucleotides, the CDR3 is TGTGCCAGTAGAAAATGGACAGCGGAGAACACTGAAGCTTTCTTT.

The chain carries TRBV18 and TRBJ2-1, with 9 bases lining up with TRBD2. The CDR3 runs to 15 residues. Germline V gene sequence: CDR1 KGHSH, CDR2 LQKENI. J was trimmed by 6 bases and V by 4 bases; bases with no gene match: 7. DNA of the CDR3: TGTGCCAGCTCACATCCGGGACTAGCTGGCAATGAGCAGTTCTTC. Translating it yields CASSHPGLAGNEQFF. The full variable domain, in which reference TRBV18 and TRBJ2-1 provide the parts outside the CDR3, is NAGVMQNPRHLVRRRGQEARLRCSPMKGHSHVYWYRQLPEEGLKFMVYLQKENIIDESGMPKERFSAEFPKEGPSILRIQQVVRGDSAAYFCASSHPGLAGNEQFFGPGTRLTVL.

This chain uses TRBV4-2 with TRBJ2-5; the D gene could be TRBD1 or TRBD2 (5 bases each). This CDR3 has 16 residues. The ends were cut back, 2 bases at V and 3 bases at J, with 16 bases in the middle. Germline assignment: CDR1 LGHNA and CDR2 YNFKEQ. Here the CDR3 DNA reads TGTGCCAGCAGCCAACTTTTCCGGGACCCAAAAGAGACCCAGTACTTC. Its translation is CASSQLFRDPKETQYF.

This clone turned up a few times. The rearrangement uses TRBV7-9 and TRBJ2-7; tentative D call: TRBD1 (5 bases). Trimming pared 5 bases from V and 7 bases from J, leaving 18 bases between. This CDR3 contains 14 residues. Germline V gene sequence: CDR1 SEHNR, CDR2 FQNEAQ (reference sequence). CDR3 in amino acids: CASSPAGLRREQYF. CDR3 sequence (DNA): TGTGCCAGCAGCCCAGCAGGGTTACGGCGGGAGCAGTACTTC.

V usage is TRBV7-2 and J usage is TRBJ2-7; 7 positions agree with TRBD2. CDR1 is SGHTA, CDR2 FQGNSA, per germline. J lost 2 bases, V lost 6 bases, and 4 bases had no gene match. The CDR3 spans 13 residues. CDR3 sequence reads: CASRGGTTYEQYF. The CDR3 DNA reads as TGTGCCAGCAGAGGCGGGACTACCTACGAGCAGTACTTC. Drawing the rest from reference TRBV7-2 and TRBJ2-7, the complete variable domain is GAGVSQSPSNKVTEKGKDVELRCDPISGHTALYWYRQSLGQGLEFLIYFQGNSAPDKSGLPSDRFSAERTGGSVSTLTIQRTQQEDSAVYLCASRGGTTYEQYFGPGTRLTVT.

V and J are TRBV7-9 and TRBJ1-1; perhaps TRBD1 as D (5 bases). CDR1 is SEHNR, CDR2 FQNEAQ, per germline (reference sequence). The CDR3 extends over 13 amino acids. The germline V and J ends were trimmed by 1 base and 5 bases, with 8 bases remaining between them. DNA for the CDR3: TGTGCCAGCAGCTTAGGCTACAGGACTGAAGCTTTCTTT. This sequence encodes CASSLGYRTEAFF.

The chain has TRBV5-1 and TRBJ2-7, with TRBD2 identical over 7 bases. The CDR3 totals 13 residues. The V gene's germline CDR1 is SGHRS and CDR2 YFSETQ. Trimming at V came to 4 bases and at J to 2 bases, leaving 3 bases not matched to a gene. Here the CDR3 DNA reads TGCGCCAGCAGCCCTGGGACTACCTACGAGCAGTACTTC. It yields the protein CASSPGTTYEQYF.

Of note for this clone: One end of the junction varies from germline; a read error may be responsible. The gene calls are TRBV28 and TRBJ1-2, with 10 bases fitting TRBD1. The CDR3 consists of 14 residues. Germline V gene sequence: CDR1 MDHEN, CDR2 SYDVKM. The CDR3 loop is CASSPGQGNYGCTF. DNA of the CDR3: TGTGCCAGCAGCCCGGGACAGGGGAACTATGGCTGCACCTTC.

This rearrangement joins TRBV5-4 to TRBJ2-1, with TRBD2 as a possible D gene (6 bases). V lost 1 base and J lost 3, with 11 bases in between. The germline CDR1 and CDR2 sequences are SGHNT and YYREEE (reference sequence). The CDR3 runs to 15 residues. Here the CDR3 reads CASSLRGLDYNEQFF. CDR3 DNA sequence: TGTGCCAGCAGCTTGAGGGGACTGGACTACAATGAGCAGTTCTTC.

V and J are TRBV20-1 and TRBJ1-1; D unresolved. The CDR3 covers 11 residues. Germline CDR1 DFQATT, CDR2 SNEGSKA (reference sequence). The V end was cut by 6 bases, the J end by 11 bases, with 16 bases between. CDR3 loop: CSATRTPAAFF. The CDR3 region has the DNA TGCAGTGCCACCCGTACCCCTGCGGCTTTCTTT.

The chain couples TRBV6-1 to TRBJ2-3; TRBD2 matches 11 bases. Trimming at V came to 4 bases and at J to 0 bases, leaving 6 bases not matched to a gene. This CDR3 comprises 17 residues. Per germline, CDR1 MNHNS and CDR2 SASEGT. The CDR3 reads CASSGLTSGDSTDTQYF. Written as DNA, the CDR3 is TGTGCCAGCAGTGGGTTGACTAGCGGGGATAGCACAGATACGCAGTATTTT.

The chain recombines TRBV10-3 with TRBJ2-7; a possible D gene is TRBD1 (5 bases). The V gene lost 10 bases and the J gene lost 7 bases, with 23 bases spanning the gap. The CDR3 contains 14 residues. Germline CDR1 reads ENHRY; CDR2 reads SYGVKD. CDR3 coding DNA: TGTGCCACCAACGAAGGTAGGGGTATGTGGGAGCAGTACTTC. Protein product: CATNEGRGMWEQYF.

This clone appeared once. This CDR3 is CASRVTSGSDEQFF. The CDR3 nucleotides read TGCGCCAGCAGAGTGACTAGCGGGAGCGATGAGCAGTTCTTC. The chain is built from TRBV5-1 and TRBJ2-1, with 12 nucleotides matching TRBD2. Germline lookup yields CDR1 SGHRS and CDR2 YFSETQ. After removal of 5 bases from V and 8 bases from J, the junction contained 5 bases not matched to a gene. The CDR3 has 14 amino acids.

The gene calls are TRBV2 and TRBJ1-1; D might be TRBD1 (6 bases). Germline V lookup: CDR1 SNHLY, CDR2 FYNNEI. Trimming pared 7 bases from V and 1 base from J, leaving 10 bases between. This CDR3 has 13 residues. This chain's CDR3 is CASIRTANTEAFF. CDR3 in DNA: TGTGCCAGCATCCGGACAGCGAACACTGAAGCTTTCTTT.

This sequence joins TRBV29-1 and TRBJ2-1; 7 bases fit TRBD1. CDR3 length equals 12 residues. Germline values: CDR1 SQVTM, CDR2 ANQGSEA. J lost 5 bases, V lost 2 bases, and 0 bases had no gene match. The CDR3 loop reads CSVEQGDNEQFF. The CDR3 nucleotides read TGCAGCGTTGAACAGGGGGACAATGAGCAGTTCTTC.